This TCR beta chain was sequenced in a study of T-cell memory formation after mild COVID-19. TCRdb redid the calling of the 5' RACE reads with MiXCR, one entry per CDR3 protein. Among roughly 170,000 distinct CDR3 sequences, 20% to 25% were seen once, and the ten largest hold 23%. This CDR3 has 13 residues. The germline V and J ends were trimmed by 3 bases and 1 base, with 6 bases remaining between them. Per the germline V gene, CDR1 is SQVTM and CDR2 is ANQGSEA. The V gene is TRBV29-1, the J gene TRBJ2-2; possible D gene TRBD2, 5 bases. Sequenced sample: PBMCs or a T cell subset sorted from them (not recorded which). The clonotype comes from an adult woman who had mild COVID-19 (a few samples of this study predate the infection). Cell type and time point are not known. CDR3 in amino acids: CSVERENTGELFF. CDR3 nucleotides: TGCAGCGTTGAGAGGGAGAACACCGGGGAGCTGTTTTTT.